This TCR beta chain emerged from a study of radiation and T cells in renal cell carcinoma (dated by TCRdb to the early 2020s). Looking at the study overall: Samples came from a clinical trial, in which primary renal cell carcinomas received 15 Gy stereotactic body radiation therapy followed by nephrectomy 4 weeks later. In the approximately 53 samples combined, 4,016,671 unique CDR3 nucleotide sequences were found, encoding approximately 2,900,000 unique CDR3 amino acid sequences. TCR beta sequencing covered 50 to 55 samples in total, comprising roughly 26 tumors and approximately 27 peripheral blood samples. On the study overall, not on this receptor specifically: With a single-armed trial design, the study had no way to address how radiation dose or scheduling affects the TCR repertoire. In blood, the top tumor clonotypes increased from baseline to 2 weeks after radiation and then shrank by 4 weeks, which suggests a temporary expansion of tumor-resident clones. No pretreatment tumor biopsies were available, so the baseline intratumoral presence of clonotypes could not be determined. Changes in the blood repertoire were not tracked past 4 weeks after treatment.

Following the manufacturer's recommendations, the immunoSEQ kit was used to generate TCR beta libraries from genomic DNA. Library preparation used a first multiplex PCR with proprietary primers, then a second PCR adding unique barcodes, with bead cleanups after each round. A positive control reaction and a negative control reaction, both provided in the kit, were run with every batch of samples. The final libraries were assessed on an Agilent 4200 TapeStation D1000 ScreenTape, pooled by volume, and quantified by qPCR. Sequencing was performed on an Illumina NextSeq500 using a MidOutput 150-cycle cartridge, with 156 Read1 cycles, 15 Index1 cycles, and the kit custom primers. The pooled library was loaded at 0.95 to 1 pM, with a roughly 18% PhiX control spiked in. As for the original processing: Vendor-processed data were analyzed in R, and a clonotype was defined as all T cells sharing the same CDR3 nucleotide sequence. In the clone abundance analyses, frequencies in each sample were normalized to that sample's 10,000 most abundant clones. Public T cell clones, which averaged fewer than five per sample, were excluded before analysis. A difference in abundance of at least 32-fold between compartments was used to define tumor-enriched and baseline blood-enriched clonotypes. A beta-binomial differential abundance model was used to identify clonotypes that expanded or contracted between blood time points. The Baroni-Urbani and Buser coefficient was used to measure tumor-blood repertoire similarity, and groups were compared with two-tailed Wilcoxon tests in R. Held by TCRdb, this immuneACCESS table contains in-frame sequences only and omits some clones. Under half of the omission traces to an unresolved V gene where checked; the cause of the rest is unknown. The DNA gave D and trimming, while V, J and clone size come from that table. The sample data list some 76,000 clones, and 82% of these were observed just once. The top ten hold approximately 6.4% of the sample.

From a lookup of the germline V gene (reference sequence), CDR1 and CDR2 are LNHNV and YYDKDF. From the cysteine up to the phenylalanine, the CDR3 has a length of 14 residues. Only the CDR3 DNA is retained, 42 bases long and in frame from the first base. V loses 0 bases of germline sequence and J loses 4 bases, and the interval between the two ends is 7 bases. Read against the paper, the sample's time point label means: blood 2 weeks post-SBRT. Explained via the paper, the treatment or condition label denotes: 15 Gy SBRT to primary tumor, nephrectomy 4 weeks later. To track tumor-enriched clonotypes, serial peripheral blood was sampled from radiation-treated patients at baseline and at 2 weeks and 4 weeks after SBRT. All patients had renal cell carcinoma with clear cell pathology. The QIAamp DNA Blood Mini Kit (Qiagen) was used to prepare genomic DNA for TCR sequencing. Samples were included in the analyses only if all quality control checks were passed.

Regarding this clone: Its antigen specificity is not known. Base quality data are lacking; no much larger clone is found one base away.

The chain is assembled from TRBV15 and TRBJ2-1, with the D gene not clear enough to name. The starting material was blood, obtained from a patient whose treatment included radiotherapy and nephrectomy. The TCR was taken from a man in his 60s with renal cell carcinoma. The CDR3 region: CATSRDPRYNEQFF. DNA sequence: TGTGCCACCAGCAGAGATCCGCGTTACAATGAGCAGTTCTTC.